This paragraph covers one TCR beta chain sequence. Its antigen is unknown. This entry comes from a study of cytomegalovirus exposure and HLA in healthy donors. Study-wide points: Reported performance of the classifier showed diagnosis of cytomegalovirus status with high specificity and sensitivity.

The donors were members of the validation cohort comprising approximately 120 subjects, separate from the roughly 650-subject first cohort. TCRdb's table, derived via immunoSEQ multiplex PCR, lists solely in-frame clones and lacks some. The sample yields about 73,000 clones, about 93% seen once. CDR1 and CDR2 from the germline V gene are SNHLY and FYNNEI. The CDR3 is 16 amino acids. Germline trimming cut 4 bases from V and 5 bases from J; bases unmatched to any gene: 11. Sample: PBMCs. The J gene is TRBJ1-2, the V gene TRBV2; TRBD1 agrees at 9 bases. The TCR sequence derives from a young woman in good health and CMV-seropositive. The CDR3 DNA reads TGTGCCAGCAGTGTGACAGGGGGGGAAGTTAGTTATGGCTACACCTTC. Protein: CASSVTGGEVSYGYTF.